This paragraph covers one T cell receptor beta chain sequence. Original methodology: The authors estimated nucleated cell counts from reference gene primer amplification. Clones were read by immunoSEQ multiplex PCR, and TCRdb kept only the in-frame ones, dropping some. The V and J calls and clone size come from that table; D and trimming were worked out from the DNA. The data hold 14,000 or so clones, with 84% observed a single time. These data originate in a study of blood T cell repertoires in COVID-19. Across the whole study: Acute and convalescent COVID-19 specimens originated in the United States, Italy and Spain. Sample material is recorded as cDNA or gDNA derived from T cells, B-cell-depleted T cells, or PBMCs.

The CDR3 runs 17 residues. V was clipped by 0 bases and J by 7 bases; unmatched bases: 8. The germline V gene has CDR1 SGHVS and CDR2 FQNEAQ. J is TRBJ2-1 and V is TRBV7-8; 11 nucleotides align to TRBD2. This TCR was recovered from a woman between 50 and 59 years old with active or convalescent COVID-19. Material for sequencing was peripheral blood. CDR3 nucleotide sequence: TGTGCCAGCAGCTTAGCGCCCACTAGCGGGAGATTTAATGAGCAGTTCTTC. Its translation is CASSLAPTSGRFNEQFF.